This T cell receptor beta chain originates from a study of T cell responses to AZD1222 COVID-19 vaccine. Study-wide points: The peak T cell response came first, and repertoires were sampled only after it. Regions 160-218 and 743-854 held dominance among vaccine-associated CD4 TCRs, which spanned spike. The donor group comprised mostly white British people and more females; the analysis possibly underestimated clonal diversity.

Sequencing was performed with immunoSEQ multiplex PCR; in TCRdb, only in-frame clones are kept and a portion is missing. The sample has roughly 93,000 clones, nearly 90% seen once; the top ten hold 2.5% to 3%. Regarding this clone: The target antigen is unknown.

The CDR3 sequence is 15 residues long. Germline loops: CDR1 MGHRA, CDR2 YSYEKL. V was cut by 0 bases and J by 0 bases, with 5 bases left in between. The TCR sequence derives from an adult in good health. The sample was peripheral blood, taken on day 0 of MenACWY control vaccination. The chain combines TRBV4-1 with TRBJ1-4, with no clear D. DNA for the CDR3: TGCGCCAGCAGCCAAGAGCCCGCAACTAATGAAAAACTGTTTTTT. Its protein product is CASSQEPATNEKLFF.